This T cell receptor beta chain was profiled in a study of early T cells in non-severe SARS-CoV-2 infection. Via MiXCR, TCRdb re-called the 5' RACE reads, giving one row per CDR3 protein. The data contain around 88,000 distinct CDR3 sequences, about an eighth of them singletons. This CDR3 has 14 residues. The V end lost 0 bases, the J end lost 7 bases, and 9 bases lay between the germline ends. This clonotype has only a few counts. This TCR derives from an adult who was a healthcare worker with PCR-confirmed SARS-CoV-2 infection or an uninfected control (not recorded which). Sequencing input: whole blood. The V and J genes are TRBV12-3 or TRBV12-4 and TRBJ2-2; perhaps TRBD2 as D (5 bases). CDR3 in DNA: TGTGCCAGCAGTTTAGCGGGAGTGGGCGGGGAGCTGTTTTTT. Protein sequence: CASSLAGVGGELFF.